One and the same sample provided the 28 T cell receptor beta chains below, sequenced in a study of blood T cells in healthy people across ages. Together with a sample-barcoded 5' primer, a J-beta primer mix was included in a second PCR lasting roughly 6 to 12 cycles. In TCRdb, the 5' RACE reads were re-called with MiXCR into one record per CDR3 protein. Of 1.5 million to 2 million distinct CDR3 sequences listed, 40% to 55% are singletons. What was sequenced was blood. Every receptor here comes from a woman between 40 and 50 years old in good health.

The rearrangement uses TRBV12-3 or TRBV12-4 and TRBJ2-1; 8 nucleotides align to TRBD1. This CDR3 is built from 12 residues. V was pared by 11 bases and J by 8 bases, with 8 bases of the junction left unmatched. CDR3 in amino acids: CAVDRGADEQFF. The CDR3, as DNA: TGTGCCGTTGACAGGGGAGCAGATGAGCAGTTCTTC.

This sequence joins TRBV20-1 and TRBJ1-6; D may be TRBD1 (6 bases). The germline V and J ends were trimmed by 0 bases and 5 bases, with 17 bases remaining between them. The CDR3 covers 17 residues. Germline CDR1 is DFQATT and CDR2 is SNEGSKA (reference sequence). The CDR3 sequence: CSARDLPLAGDNSPLHF. The CDR3 DNA reads as TGCAGTGCTAGAGATCTCCCCTTGGCAGGGGATAATTCACCCCTCCACTTT.

This clonotype was seen a few times. The rearrangement joins TRBV27 to TRBJ2-1, with a possible D match to TRBD2 (6 bases). Trimming cost V 8 bases and J 0 bases, with 14 bases left between them. This CDR3 has 15 residues. The germline V gene encodes CDR1 MNHEY and CDR2 SMNVEV (reference sequence). CDR3 DNA: TGTGCCAGCGGACGGGGGTTTAGCTCCTACAATGAGCAGTTCTTC. It is translated as CASGRGFSSYNEQFF.

V gene TRBV6-5 combines with J gene TRBJ1-1, with D possibly being TRBD1 (6 bases). This CDR3 is 12 amino acids long. The germline gives CDR1 MNHEY, CDR2 SVGAGI. V was shortened by 5 bases and J by 6 bases, with 10 bases between the two germline ends. In nucleotides, the CDR3 is TGTGCCAGCAGTCGAGGGACACCTGAAGCTTTCTTT. Residues: CASSRGTPEAFF.

A note on this clonotype: One end of the junction fails to match germline, which may point to a read error. The chain links TRBV4-1 to TRBJ2-7; D gene uncertain. The germline V gene has CDR1 MGHRA and CDR2 YSYEKL. The CDR3 totals 14 residues. The CDR3 DNA sequence: TGCGTCAGCAGCCAAGACCTAACCGGCTACGAGCAGTACTTC. Translation: CVSSQDLTGYEQYF.

This clonotype turned up a few times. The chain has TRBV10-3 and TRBJ2-1; 8 positions match TRBD1. The CDR3 loop spans 16 amino acids. V lost 0 bases, J lost 6 bases, and 7 bases stayed unmatched. Germline-derived CDR1 and CDR2 are ENHRY and SYGVKD. In DNA form, the CDR3 reads TGTGCCATCAGTGAGTCGACAGGGGAGTGGGGCAATGAGCAGTTCTTC. It codes for CAISESTGEWGNEQFF.

The rearrangement joins TRBV20-1 to TRBJ2-7; 8 bases are a match to TRBD1. This CDR3 contains 14 residues. With 3 bases clipped from V and 1 base from J, the junction kept 5 bases outside the gene matches. Germline V CDR1 and CDR2: DFQATT, SNEGSKA (reference sequence). This CDR3 is CSASGQGMSYEQYF. Here the CDR3 DNA reads TGCAGTGCTAGTGGACAGGGAATGTCCTACGAGCAGTACTTC.

The V and J genes are TRBV9 and TRBJ2-1; 8 nucleotides line up with TRBD2. The CDR3 totals 14 residues. With 4 bases clipped from V and 8 bases from J, the junction kept 8 bases outside the gene matches. Germline V lookup: CDR1 SGDLS, CDR2 YYNGEE. CDR3 protein: CASSPYSTSDEQFF. The CDR3 coding sequence is TGTGCCAGCAGCCCGTACTCGACTAGCGATGAGCAGTTCTTC.

This clonotype was counted a few times. The chain joins TRBV5-6 to TRBJ2-6; D gene unclear. V was shortened by 3 bases and J by 0 bases, with 10 bases between the two germline ends. CDR1 SGHDT and CDR2 YYEEEE come from the germline V gene. This CDR3 is built from 16 residues. This CDR3 reads CASSSSPNSGANVLTF. The CDR3 nucleotides are TGTGCCAGCAGCTCGTCACCTAACTCTGGGGCCAACGTCCTGACTTTC. Full variable domain (outside the CDR3, taken from reference TRBV5-6 and TRBJ2-6): DAGVTQSPTHLIKTRGQQVTLRCSPKSGHDTVSWYQQALGQGPQFIFQYYEEEERQRGNFPDRFSGHQFPNYSSELNVNALLLGDSALYLCASSSSPNSGANVLTFGAGSRLTVL.

The CDR3 is CASVGGGTGQARDGYTF. The CDR3, as DNA: TGTGCCAGTGTTGGGGGGGGGACAGGACAGGCGAGAGATGGCTACACCTTC. The rearrangement uses TRBV12-3 or TRBV12-4 and TRBJ1-2; TRBD1 matches 8 bases. V was clipped by 9 bases and J by 6 bases; unmatched bases: 21. The length of the CDR3 is 17 residues.

J is TRBJ1-2 and V is TRBV20-1, with D possibly TRBD1 on 6 matching bases. The CDR3 covers 14 residues. The ends were cut back, 4 bases at V and 0 bases at J, with 12 bases in the middle. Germline CDR1 reads DFQATT; CDR2 reads SNEGSKA (reference sequence). The CDR3 region is CSAIGGQSNYGYTF. The CDR3 bases are TGCAGTGCTATTGGGGGACAATCTAACTATGGCTACACCTTC.

This rearrangement joins TRBV27 to TRBJ2-1; 7 nucleotides line up with TRBD2. V shed 8 bases and J 7 bases; nucleotides not matched to a gene: 8. The V gene's germline CDR1 is MNHEY and CDR2 SMNVEV (reference sequence). This CDR3 is built from 13 residues. DNA of the CDR3: TGTGCCAGCGGGGAGGGGAGAGCTAATGAGCAGTTCTTC. Translation gives CASGEGRANEQFF.

This clonotype was counted a few times. CDR3 coding DNA: TGTGCCAGCAGCTTCTCTGGATTAGGCAATCAGCCCCAGCATTTT. This sequence encodes CASSFSGLGNQPQHF. The gene calls are TRBV7-6 and TRBJ1-5; D gene ambiguous. The germline gives CDR1 SGHVS, CDR2 FNYEAQ. V was trimmed by 3 bases and J by 2 bases, leaving 11 bases between them. The CDR3 consists of 15 residues.

This clonotype was seen a handful of times. The chain recombines TRBV2 with TRBJ2-4; 8 bases are shared with TRBD2. CDR1 SNHLY and CDR2 FYNNEI come from the germline V gene. This CDR3 has 14 amino acids. V shed 5 bases, J shed 6 bases, and the junction held 6 bases outside the gene matches. The CDR3 loop reads CASSLAGGINIQYF. The CDR3 DNA is TGTGCCAGCAGTCTGGCGGGGGGAATAAACATTCAGTACTTC.

This clonotype showed up many times. The chain employs TRBV12-5 and TRBJ2-5, with D uncertain. Germline V gives CDR1 LGHNT, CDR2 FRNRAP. Between the trimmed V and J ends, which lost 5 bases and 5 bases, there was a span of 9 bases. The CDR3 length is 12 residues. The CDR3 spells CASGPDRETQYF. CDR3 DNA sequence: TGTGCTAGTGGTCCCGATCGGGAGACCCAGTACTTC.

This chain joins TRBV9 and TRBJ2-5; D perhaps matches TRBD2 (6 bases). This CDR3 comprises 16 residues. V was clipped by 3 bases and J by 1 base, with 16 bases between them. The germline V gene has CDR1 SGDLS and CDR2 YYNGEE. CDR3 region: CASSGGGRKIQETQYF. Here the CDR3 DNA reads TGTGCCAGCAGCGGTGGAGGGCGAAAAATCCAAGAGACCCAGTACTTC.

In its sample, this clonotype was seen a few times. CDR3: CASSATGVDSPLHF. The CDR3 nucleotides read TGTGCCAGCAGCGCCACAGGTGTGGATTCACCCCTCCACTTT. The genes are TRBV4-2 and TRBJ1-6, with D perhaps TRBD1 (5 bases). Germline V gene sequence: CDR1 LGHNA, CDR2 YNFKEQ. Between the trimmed V and J ends, which lost 5 bases and 8 bases, there was a span of 13 bases. The CDR3 runs to 14 residues.

The chain links TRBV12-3 or TRBV12-4 to TRBJ1-1; D might be TRBD1 (5 bases). The V end lost 6 bases, the J end lost 5 bases, and 16 bases lay between the germline ends. There are 14 residues in the CDR3. The CDR3 sequence is CASREGLLGTEAFF. The CDR3 bases are TGTGCCAGCAGGGAGGGGCTCTTAGGGACTGAAGCTTTCTTT.

The rearrangement links TRBV20-1 to TRBJ2-5; 9 bases align to TRBD2. Losses at the gene ends were 6 bases for V and 5 bases for J; bases not matched to a gene: 13. The CDR3 runs 15 residues. The germline V gene encodes CDR1 DFQATT and CDR2 SNEGSKA (reference sequence). The chain's CDR3 is CSAHPPLAGRETQYF. The CDR3, as DNA: TGCAGTGCCCACCCACCCCTAGCGGGGAGGGAGACCCAGTACTTC.

The rearrangement uses TRBV6-5 and TRBJ2-5, with unresolved D. V was shortened by 1 base and J by 11 bases, with 17 bases between the two germline ends. This CDR3 is built from 14 residues. Germline loops: CDR1 MNHEY, CDR2 SVGAGI. Written as DNA, the CDR3 is TGTGCCAGCAGTTACTTCGGATTGAGCAATGAGCAGTACTTC. This gives the protein CASSYFGLSNEQYF.

The chain uses TRBV5-1 and TRBJ1-1; 7 bases are a match to TRBD1. V was pared by 0 bases and J by 5 bases, with 7 bases of the junction left unmatched. The CDR3 consists of 15 residues. Germline CDR1 SGHRS, CDR2 YFSETQ. The CDR3 DNA reads as TGCGCCAGCAGCTTGGCAGGCAGGGGGATGACTGAAGCTTTCTTT. This gives the protein CASSLAGRGMTEAFF.

The chain has TRBV4-2 and TRBJ2-7; 7 bases match TRBD2. Germline V gene lookup returns CDR1 LGHNA and CDR2 YNFKEQ. V shed 2 bases, J shed 0 bases, and the junction held 13 bases outside the gene matches. This CDR3 comprises 18 residues. The CDR3 loop reads CASSQNGRLAATSYEQYF. CDR3 bases: TGTGCCAGCAGCCAAAATGGGAGACTAGCTGCGACCTCCTACGAGCAGTACTTC.

This chain connects TRBV5-1 to TRBJ2-7, with 10 bases aligning to TRBD1. The CDR3 extends over 16 amino acids. Trimming removed 3 bases from V and 7 bases from J; junction bases left unmatched: 13. Germline V gene sequence: CDR1 SGHRS, CDR2 YFSETQ. This CDR3 is CASSSGTGAGVNEQYF. In DNA form, the CDR3 reads TGCGCCAGCAGCTCTGGGACAGGGGCCGGTGTCAATGAGCAGTACTTC.

The chain is built from TRBV20-1 and TRBJ2-1; D call uncertain. This CDR3 region has 12 residues. The germline V gene has CDR1 DFQATT and CDR2 SNEGSKA (reference sequence). V was clipped by 6 bases and J by 0 bases, with 6 bases between them. CDR3 sequence (DNA): TGCAGTGCCACCCTCTCCTACAATGAGCAGTTCTTC. Its translation: CSATLSYNEQFF.

This clonotype has at least ten counts. The chain joins TRBV25-1 to TRBJ1-2; D unresolved. The CDR3 has 12 amino acids. Looked up from germline, CDR1 is MGHDK and CDR2 is SYGVNS. With 2 bases removed from V and 2 bases from J, the gap between germline ends came to 3 bases. The CDR3 protein is CASSEQNYGYTF. The CDR3 DNA reads as TGTGCCAGCAGTGAACAGAACTATGGCTACACCTTC.

This clonotype was observed a handful of times. The CDR3 nucleotides are TGCGCCAGCAGCCGGACTAGCGGGGGGCGAACCCCCTCCTACAATGAGCAGTTCTTC. As protein: CASSRTSGGRTPSYNEQFF. The chain employs TRBV5-1 and TRBJ2-1; 14 bases fit TRBD2. CDR1 is SGHRS, CDR2 YFSETQ, per germline. J gave up 0 bases and V 4 bases, and 9 bases lay outside the gene matches. The CDR3 extends over 19 amino acids.

The genes are TRBV4-2 and TRBJ2-1; the match to TRBD2 covers 8 bases. The DNA end is a closer match to TRBJ2-7, so the J assignment may be wrong. This CDR3 has 18 residues. The germline V gene has CDR1 LGHNA and CDR2 YNFKEQ. The CDR3 spells CASSQDRAGGFSYNEQYF. The CDR3 coding sequence is TGTGCCAGCAGCCAAGATCGGGCGGGGGGATTCTCCTACAATGAGCAGTACTTC.

This clonotype was counted a single time. The chain links TRBV3-1 to TRBJ2-7; D gene uncertain. This CDR3 has 14 residues. Trimming removed 4 bases from V and 0 bases from J, with 10 bases in between. Germline V lookup: CDR1 LGHDT, CDR2 YNNKEL (reference sequence). The chain's CDR3 is CASSRSLNSYEQYF. CDR3 DNA sequence: TGTGCCAGCAGCCGTAGTCTAAACTCCTACGAGCAGTACTTC.